This TCR beta chain was profiled in a study of blood T cell repertoires in COVID-19. Residents of about two dozen US areas, aged about 18 to 89 years, made up the participants. The CDR3 spans 17 residues. Germline V gene lookup returns CDR1 MDHEN and CDR2 SYDVKM. The table came from immunoSEQ multiplex PCR; TCRdb's copy has only in-frame clones and leaves some out. The sample includes a few hundred thousand clones, less than 90% of them seen just once. Concerning this clone itself: At one end the junction does not follow the germline gene, possibly because of a read error.

The sequence came from a woman aged 25 to 39 who had recovered from COVID-19. The chain links TRBV28 to TRBJ2-2; 7 bases are a match to TRBD1. The specimen was PBMCs or T cells enriched from blood (not recorded which). The CDR3 DNA reads as TGTGTCAGCAGTTTGACAGGGATCGAAGTAGGCACCGGGGAGCTGTTTTTT. Protein sequence: CVSSLTGIEVGTGELFF.